The clone carrying this T cell receptor (beta chain) was detected once. Its antigen is unknown. Primers included in the PCR were 60 Vbeta and 13 Jbeta primers. TCRdb's copy holds only in-frame clones and misses some; the assay was immunoSEQ multiplex PCR. The sample has roughly 160,000 clones; approximately 80% are singletons. With 2 bases removed from V and 4 bases from J, the gap between germline ends came to 11 bases. The CDR3 length is 14 residues. Germline values: CDR1 SGHAT, CDR2 FQNNGV. The data derive from a study of cytomegalovirus exposure and HLA in healthy donors. Each of the donors was a healthy bone marrow donor. Study outcomes and limitations: Later findings reportedly placed an Asian-associated ancestry cluster below the roughly 660-donor mean for N-insertions. A later analysis found that most CMV-associated TCR beta chains appeared HLA-restricted. It was reported that the classifier diagnosed cytomegalovirus status with high specificity and sensitivity in both the original and validation cohorts.

The clonotype originates from a woman aged 25 to 45 in good health and CMV-seronegative. V gene TRBV11-2 combines with J gene TRBJ1-1, with D unclear. Material: PBMCs. This CDR3 reads CASSLLIGSTEAFF. Written as DNA, the CDR3 is TGTGCCAGCAGCTTATTAATTGGGAGCACTGAAGCTTTCTTT. The whole variable domain, filled in from reference TRBV11-2 and TRBJ1-1, reads EAGVAQSPRYKIIEKRQSVAFWCNPISGHATLYWYQQILGQGPKLLIQFQNNGVVDDSQLPKDRFSAERLKGVDSTLKIQPAKLEDSAVYLCASSLLIGSTEAFFGQGTRLTVV.